Listed here are 9 T cell receptor beta chains from one sample, sequenced in a study of regulatory T cells in long-lasting Graves disease. Investigators prepared the TCR beta libraries by applying iRepertoire HTBI primers and Arm-PCR of CDR3 regions. TCRdb reanalysed the multiplex PCR reads using MiXCR and keeps one entry per CDR3 protein. The sample lists roughly 430,000 distinct CDR3 sequences, roughly 23% seen once, with roughly an eighth in the top ten. Indicated time point: persistent/refractory GD, antithyroid drugs over 5 years with positive TRAb. Researchers made the TCR library from RNA that was extracted from PBMCs. The sample in question was peripheral blood mononuclear cells (PBMCs), obtained when the disease was refractory, from a patient treated with antithyroid drugs. These receptors came from a female donor with Graves disease.

This chain uses TRBV6-2 or TRBV6-3 with TRBJ2-2; tentative D call: TRBD1 (6 bases). The V and J ends lost 0 bases and 4 bases respectively, with 9 bases between them. The CDR3 totals 15 residues. CDR1 MNHEY and CDR2 SVGEGT come from the germline V gene. The CDR3 region is CASSYSGAGTGELFF. CDR3 DNA sequence: TGTGCCAGCAGTTACTCGGGGGCGGGCACCGGGGAGCTGTTTTTT.

The chain recombines TRBV15 with TRBJ1-2; D ambiguous. V shed 0 bases and J shed 2 bases, with 7 bases lying between them. The CDR3 is 14 residues long. The germline CDR1 and CDR2 sequences are LNHNV and YYDKDF (reference sequence). The chain's CDR3 is CATSRDRENYGYTF. The CDR3 DNA reads TGTGCCACCAGCAGAGATCGGGAAAACTATGGCTACACCTTC.

Many counts were recorded for this clonotype. This chain links TRBV29-1 with TRBJ1-4; no definite D call. CDR1 and CDR2 (germline): SQVTM, ANQGSEA. The CDR3 sequence is 10 residues long. The germline V and J ends were trimmed by 5 bases and 7 bases, with 5 bases remaining between them. The CDR3 is CSVLGEKLFF. In DNA form, the CDR3 reads TGCAGCGTTTTGGGTGAAAAACTGTTTTTT.

This clonotype has more than one count but fewer than ten. V usage is TRBV6-2 or TRBV6-3 and J usage is TRBJ2-7; D might be TRBD1 (5 bases). V lost 3 bases and J 11 bases, leaving 17 bases between the germline ends. The CDR3 length is 13 residues. Per the germline V gene, CDR1 is MNHEY and CDR2 is SVGEGT. The DNA of the CDR3 is TGTGCCAGCAGTTATAAGTTAGACAGCCAAGAGTACTTC. Residues: CASSYKLDSQEYF.

The chain has TRBV6-2 or TRBV6-3 and TRBJ2-3; the match to TRBD2 covers 7 bases. Germline CDR1 and CDR2: MNHEY and SVGEGT. The CDR3 extends over 13 amino acids. Unmatched junction bases numbered 2, after V lost 8 bases and J lost 0 bases. CDR3 coding DNA: TGTGCCAGCGCGGGGGTTAGCACAGATACGCAGTATTTT. Translating gives CASAGVSTDTQYF.

This clonotype was seen a few times. This chain uses TRBV15 with TRBJ1-5; no firm D call. CDR1 is LNHNV and CDR2 is YYDKDF in the germline V gene (reference sequence). The V end lost 0 bases, the J end lost 1 base, and 13 bases lay between the germline ends. The CDR3 extends over 17 amino acids. The CDR3 DNA sequence: TGTGCCACCAGCAGAGATCTACAGTCCTACAGCAATCAGCCCCAGCATTTT. Translated, it gives CATSRDLQSYSNQPQHF.

The gene calls are TRBV28 and TRBJ1-4; 7 nucleotides match TRBD1. Germline CDR1 reads MDHEN; CDR2 reads SYDVKM. Trimming cost V 10 bases and J 16 bases; bases outside gene matches: 30. This CDR3 spans 17 amino acids. CDR3 sequence (DNA): TGTGCCACCCCAACCGGGACAGCCACAAGATCGGCCGAAAGACCGTTTTTT. This sequence encodes CATPTGTATRSAERPFF.

The chain joins TRBV20-1 to TRBJ2-7; TRBD2 matches at 9 bases. Per germline, CDR1 DFQATT and CDR2 SNEGSKA (reference sequence). The CDR3 has 14 amino acids. With 6 bases clipped from V and 3 bases from J, the junction kept 9 bases outside the gene matches. The CDR3 reads CSAQETSGFYEQYF. CDR3 sequence (DNA): TGCAGTGCCCAGGAGACTAGCGGTTTCTACGAGCAGTACTTC.

This clonotype was counted a few times. This chain uses TRBV3-1 with TRBJ1-5; a possible D gene is TRBD1 (5 bases). The CDR3 is made up of 13 amino acids. Germline V gene sequence: CDR1 LGHDT, CDR2 YNNKEL (reference sequence). V lost 4 bases to trimming and J lost 3 bases, with 7 bases between them. The CDR3 loop is CASSRGNNQPQHF. The CDR3 DNA reads TGTGCCAGCAGCCGGGGGAACAATCAGCCCCAGCATTTT.